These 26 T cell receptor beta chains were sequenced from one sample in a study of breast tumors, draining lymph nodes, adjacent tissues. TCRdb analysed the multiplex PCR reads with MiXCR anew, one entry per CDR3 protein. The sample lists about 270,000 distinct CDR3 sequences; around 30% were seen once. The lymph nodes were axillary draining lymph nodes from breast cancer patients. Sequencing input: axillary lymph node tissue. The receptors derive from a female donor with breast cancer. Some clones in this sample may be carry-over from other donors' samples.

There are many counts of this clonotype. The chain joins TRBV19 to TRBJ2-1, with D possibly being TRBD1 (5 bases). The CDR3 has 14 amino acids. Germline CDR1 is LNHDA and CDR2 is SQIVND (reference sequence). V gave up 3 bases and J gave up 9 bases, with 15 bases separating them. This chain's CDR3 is CASSMALGRAEQFF. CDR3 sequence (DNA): TGTGCCAGTAGTATGGCCCTGGGGCGCGCTGAGCAGTTCTTC.

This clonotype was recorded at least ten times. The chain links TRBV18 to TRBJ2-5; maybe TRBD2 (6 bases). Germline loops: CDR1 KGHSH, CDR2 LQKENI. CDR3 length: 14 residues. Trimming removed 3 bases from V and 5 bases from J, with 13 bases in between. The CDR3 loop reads CASSPVASVETQYF. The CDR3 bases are TGTGCCAGCTCACCTGTGGCTAGCGTGGAGACCCAGTACTTC.

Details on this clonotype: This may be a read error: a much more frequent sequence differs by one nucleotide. In nucleotides, the CDR3 is TGTGCCAGCAGCTTGTATGTGACAGCCTACAATGGGCAGTTCTTC. This encodes CASSLYVTAYNGQFF. The V call is TRBV5-5, the J call TRBJ2-1; possibly TRBD1 for D (5 bases). CDR1 SGHKS and CDR2 YYEKEE come from the germline V gene (reference sequence). CDR3 length: 15 amino acids.

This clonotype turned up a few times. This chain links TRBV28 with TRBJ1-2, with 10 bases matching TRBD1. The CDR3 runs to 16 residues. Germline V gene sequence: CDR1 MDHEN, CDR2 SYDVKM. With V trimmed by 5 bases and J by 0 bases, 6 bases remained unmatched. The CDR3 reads CASSRDRGKANYGYTF. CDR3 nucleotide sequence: TGTGCCAGCAGTAGGGACAGGGGTAAAGCTAACTATGGCTACACCTTC.

The CDR3 sequence: CATNEKLFF. In nucleotides, the CDR3 is TGTGCAACTAATGAAAAACTGTTTTTT. The chain uses TRBV24-1 and TRBJ1-4; no clear D gene. This CDR3 region has 9 residues. Germline V lookup: CDR1 KGHDR, CDR2 SFDVKD.

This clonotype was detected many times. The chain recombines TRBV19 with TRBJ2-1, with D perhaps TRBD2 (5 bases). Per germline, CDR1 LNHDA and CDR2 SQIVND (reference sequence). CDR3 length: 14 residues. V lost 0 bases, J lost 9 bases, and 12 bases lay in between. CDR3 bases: TGTGCCAGTAGTATAGAGAGGGATTTGGGTGAGCAGTTCTTC. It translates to CASSIERDLGEQFF.

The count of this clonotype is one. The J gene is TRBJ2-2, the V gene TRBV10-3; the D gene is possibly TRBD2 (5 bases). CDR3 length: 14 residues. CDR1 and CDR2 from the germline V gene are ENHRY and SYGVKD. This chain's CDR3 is CGISESEGTGELFF. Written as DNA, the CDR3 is TGTGGGATCAGTGAGTCAGAGGGCACCGGGGAGCTGTTTTTT.

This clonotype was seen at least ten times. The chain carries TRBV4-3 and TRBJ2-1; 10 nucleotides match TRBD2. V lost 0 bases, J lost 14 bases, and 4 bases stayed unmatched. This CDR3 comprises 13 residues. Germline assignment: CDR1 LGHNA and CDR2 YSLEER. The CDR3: CASSQDRAGGKFF. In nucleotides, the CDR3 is TGCGCCAGCAGCCAAGATCGAGCGGGAGGGAAGTTCTTC.

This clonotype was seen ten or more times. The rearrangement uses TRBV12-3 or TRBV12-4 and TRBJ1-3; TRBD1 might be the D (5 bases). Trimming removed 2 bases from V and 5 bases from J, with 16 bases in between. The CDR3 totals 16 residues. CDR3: CASSLQGPTVRNTIYF. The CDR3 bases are TGTGCCAGCAGTTTACAGGGTCCAACTGTCCGAAACACCATATATTTT.

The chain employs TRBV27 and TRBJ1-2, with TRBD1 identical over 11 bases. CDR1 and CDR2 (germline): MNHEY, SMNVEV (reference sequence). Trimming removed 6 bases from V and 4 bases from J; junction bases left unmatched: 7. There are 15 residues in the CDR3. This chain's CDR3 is CASSPSGTGGYGYTF. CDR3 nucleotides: TGTGCCAGCAGCCCATCGGGGACAGGGGGCTATGGCTACACCTTC.

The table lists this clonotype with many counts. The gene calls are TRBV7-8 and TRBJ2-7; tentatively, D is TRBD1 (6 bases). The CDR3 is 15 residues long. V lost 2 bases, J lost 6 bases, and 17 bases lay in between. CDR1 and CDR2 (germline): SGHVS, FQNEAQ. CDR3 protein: CASSLKDRLRGEQYF. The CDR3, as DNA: TGTGCCAGCAGCTTAAAGGACAGACTTCGGGGCGAGCAGTACTTC.

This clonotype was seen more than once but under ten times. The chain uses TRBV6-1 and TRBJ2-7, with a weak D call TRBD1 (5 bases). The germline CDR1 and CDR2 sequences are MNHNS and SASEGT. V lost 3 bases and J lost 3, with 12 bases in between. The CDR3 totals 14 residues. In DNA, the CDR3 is TGTGCCAGCAGTGAGGGCTCCAGGGTCTACGAGCAGTACTTC. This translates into CASSEGSRVYEQYF.

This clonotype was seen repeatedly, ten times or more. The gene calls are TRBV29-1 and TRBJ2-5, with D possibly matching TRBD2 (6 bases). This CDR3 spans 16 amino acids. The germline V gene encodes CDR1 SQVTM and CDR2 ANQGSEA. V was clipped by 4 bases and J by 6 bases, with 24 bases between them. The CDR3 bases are TGCAGCGTTGTAGCGGTAGAGCACCCGGTCTGGCAGACCCAGTACTTC. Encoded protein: CSVVAVEHPVWQTQYF.

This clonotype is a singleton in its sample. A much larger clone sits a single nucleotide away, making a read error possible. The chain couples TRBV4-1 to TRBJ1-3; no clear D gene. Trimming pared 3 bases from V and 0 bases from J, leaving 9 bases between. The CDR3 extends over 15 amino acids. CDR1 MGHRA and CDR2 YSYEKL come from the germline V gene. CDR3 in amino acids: CASSHYQASGNTIYF. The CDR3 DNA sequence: TGCGCCAGCAGCCATTACCAGGCCTCTGGAAACACCATATATTTT.

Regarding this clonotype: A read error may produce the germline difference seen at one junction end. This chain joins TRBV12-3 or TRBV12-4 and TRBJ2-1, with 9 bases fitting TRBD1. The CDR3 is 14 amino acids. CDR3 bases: TGTGCCAGCAATATCGGGACAGGGACTGATGAGCAGTTCTTT. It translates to CASNIGTGTDEQFF.

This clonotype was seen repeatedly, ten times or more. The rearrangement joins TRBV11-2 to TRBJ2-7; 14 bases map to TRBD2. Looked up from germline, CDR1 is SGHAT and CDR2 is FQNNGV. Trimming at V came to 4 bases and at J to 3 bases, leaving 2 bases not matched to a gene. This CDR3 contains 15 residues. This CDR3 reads CASSSGLAGDYEQYF. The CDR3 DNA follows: TGTGCCAGCAGCTCGGGACTAGCGGGAGACTACGAGCAGTACTTC.

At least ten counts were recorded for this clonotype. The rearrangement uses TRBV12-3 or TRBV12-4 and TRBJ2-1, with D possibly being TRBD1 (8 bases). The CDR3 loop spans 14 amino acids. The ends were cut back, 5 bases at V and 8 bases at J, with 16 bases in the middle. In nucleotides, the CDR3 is TGTGCCAGCAGTAACACAGGGGGAGGGGATGAGCAGTTCTTC. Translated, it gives CASSNTGGGDEQFF.

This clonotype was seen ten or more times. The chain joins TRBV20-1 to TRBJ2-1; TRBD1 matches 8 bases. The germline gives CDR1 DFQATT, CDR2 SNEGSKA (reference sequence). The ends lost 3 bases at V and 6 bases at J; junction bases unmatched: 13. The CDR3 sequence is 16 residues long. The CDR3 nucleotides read TGCAGTGCTAGTTTCCGGACAGGGTGGGCCCCCAATGAGCAGTTCTTC. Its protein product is CSASFRTGWAPNEQFF.

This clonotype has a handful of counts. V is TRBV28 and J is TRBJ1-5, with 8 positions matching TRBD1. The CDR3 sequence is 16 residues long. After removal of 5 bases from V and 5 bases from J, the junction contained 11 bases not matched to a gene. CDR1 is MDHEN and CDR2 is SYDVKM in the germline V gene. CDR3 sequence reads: CASSPLTGGHYQPQHF. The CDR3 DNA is TGTGCCAGCAGTCCGCTTACAGGGGGACATTATCAGCCCCAGCATTTT.

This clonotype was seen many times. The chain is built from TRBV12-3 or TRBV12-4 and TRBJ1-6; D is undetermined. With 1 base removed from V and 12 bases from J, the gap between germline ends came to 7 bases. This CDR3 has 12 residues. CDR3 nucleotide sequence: TGTGCCAGCAGTTTAGGGGCTCGACCCCTCCACTTT. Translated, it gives CASSLGARPLHF.

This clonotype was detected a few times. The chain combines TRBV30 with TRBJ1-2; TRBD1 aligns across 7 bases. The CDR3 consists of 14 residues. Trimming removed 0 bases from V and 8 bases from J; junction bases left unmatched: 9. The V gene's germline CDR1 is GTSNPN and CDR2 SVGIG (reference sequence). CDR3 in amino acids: CAWSVLLGGEGYTF. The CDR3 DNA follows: TGTGCCTGGAGTGTACTTTTAGGGGGCGAAGGCTACACCTTC. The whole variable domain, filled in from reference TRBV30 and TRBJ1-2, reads SQTIHQWPATLVQPVGSPLSLECTVEGTSNPNLYWYRQAAGRGLQLLFYSVGIGQISSEVPQNLSASRPQDRQFILSSKKLLLSDSGFYLCAWSVLLGGEGYTFGSGTRLTVV.

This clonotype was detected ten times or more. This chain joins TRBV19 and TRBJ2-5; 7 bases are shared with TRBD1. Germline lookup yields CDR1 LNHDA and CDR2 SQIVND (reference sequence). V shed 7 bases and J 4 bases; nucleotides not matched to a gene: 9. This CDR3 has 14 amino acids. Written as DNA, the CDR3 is TGTGCCAGTACCCCAACAGGGGATGGAGAGACCCAGTACTTC. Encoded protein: CASTPTGDGETQYF. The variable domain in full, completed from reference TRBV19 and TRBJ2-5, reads DGGITQSPKYLFRKEGQNVTLSCEQNLNHDAMYWYRQDPGQGLRLIYYSQIVNDFQKGDIAEGYSVSREKKESFPLTVTSAQKNPTAFYLCASTPTGDGETQYFGPGTRLLVL.

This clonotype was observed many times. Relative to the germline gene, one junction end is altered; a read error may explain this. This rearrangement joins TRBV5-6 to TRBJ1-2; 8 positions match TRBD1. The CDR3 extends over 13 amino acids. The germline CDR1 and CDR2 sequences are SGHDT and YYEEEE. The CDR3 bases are TGTGCCAGCAGTTTGGACAGGGCCAGTGGCTACACCTTC. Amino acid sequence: CASSLDRASGYTF.

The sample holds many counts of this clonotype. The CDR3 here is CASSTPGDSPYNEQFF. CDR3 sequence (DNA): TGTGCCAGTAGTACCCCGGGGGACAGCCCCTACAATGAGCAGTTCTTC. The rearrangement joins TRBV19 to TRBJ2-1; tentative D call: TRBD1 (7 bases). Germline V gene data show CDR1 as LNHDA and CDR2 as SQIVND (reference sequence). V was cut by 4 bases and J by 2 bases, with 15 bases left in between. The CDR3 runs 16 residues.

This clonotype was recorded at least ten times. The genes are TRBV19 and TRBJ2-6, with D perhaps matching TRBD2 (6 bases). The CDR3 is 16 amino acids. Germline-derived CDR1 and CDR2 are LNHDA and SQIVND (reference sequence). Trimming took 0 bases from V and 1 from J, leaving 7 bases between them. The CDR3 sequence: CASSIDGGSGANVLTF. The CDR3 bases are TGTGCCAGTAGTATAGATGGGGGGTCTGGGGCCAACGTCCTGACTTTC.

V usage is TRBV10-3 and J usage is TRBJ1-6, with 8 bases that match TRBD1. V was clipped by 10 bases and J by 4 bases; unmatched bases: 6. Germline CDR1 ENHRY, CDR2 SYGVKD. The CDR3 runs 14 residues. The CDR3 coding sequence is TGTGCCACCGCGGGACAGGTTTATAATTCACCCCTCCACTTT. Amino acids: CATAGQVYNSPLHF.